Below, 25 T cell receptor beta chains from the same sample are listed, as sequenced in a study of shared clonotypes between healthy human individuals. CD45RO negativity and positive selection for CCR7 defined naive CD8 cells, a population that excluded terminally differentiated effector memory CD45RA+ cells. Using immunoSEQ multiplex PCR, the repertoire was profiled, and TCRdb retains in-frame clones only, with some absent. Of about 2.2 million clones in the sample, just under 95% were seen once. Source material: naive CD8+ T cells from PBMCs. The receptors derive from a man between 18 and 29 years old in good health. Some clones in this sample may be carry-over from other donors' samples.

This clone was recorded once. The gene calls are TRBV4-2 and TRBJ2-1; D might be TRBD1 (5 bases). The CDR3 consists of 15 residues. Trimming left V 2 bases short and J 0 bases short, with 8 bases between. Germline V gene sequence: CDR1 LGHNA, CDR2 YNFKEQ. The CDR3 here is CASSQTDSSYNEQFF. In DNA, the CDR3 is TGTGCCAGCAGCCAAACCGACAGCTCCTACAATGAGCAGTTCTTC.

The V and J genes are TRBV12-5 and TRBJ1-2; 7 positions agree with TRBD1. Germline V gene lookup returns CDR1 LGHNT and CDR2 FRNRAP. The ends lost 1 base at V and 1 base at J; junction bases unmatched: 3. This CDR3 is 15 amino acids long. CDR3 coding DNA: TGTGCTAGTGGTTTGGGTCAGGGGGTTAACTATGGCTACACCTTC. This translates into CASGLGQGVNYGYTF. Full variable domain (missing parts from reference TRBV12-5 and TRBJ1-2): DARVTQTPRHKVTEMGQEVTMRCQPILGHNTVFWYRQTMMQGLELLAYFRNRAPLDDSGMPKDRFSAEMPDATLATLKIQPSEPRDSAVYFCASGLGQGVNYGYTFGSGTRLTVV.

For the CDR3, the DNA is TGTGCCAGCAGTAGATATTCGGGGGCTCGTGAGCAGTACTTC. This encodes CASSRYSGAREQYF. The chain is built from TRBV28 and TRBJ2-7; possibly TRBD1 or TRBD2 for D (6 bases each). Germline assignment: CDR1 MDHEN and CDR2 SYDVKM. V was clipped by 5 bases and J by 7 bases, with 18 bases between them. This CDR3 region has 14 residues.

V usage is TRBV9 and J usage is TRBJ2-1, with D perhaps TRBD2 (5 bases). This CDR3 spans 15 amino acids. V lost 2 bases to trimming and J lost 1 base, with 10 bases between them. CDR1 SGDLS and CDR2 YYNGEE come from the germline V gene. The CDR3 is CASSVTGISYNEQFF. The CDR3 nucleotides are TGTGCCAGCAGCGTGACGGGAATATCCTACAATGAGCAGTTCTTC.

The J gene is TRBJ1-6, the V gene TRBV29-1, with 7 nucleotides matching TRBD1. The junction had 8 bases not matched to a gene; V was cut back by 5 bases and J by 7 bases. This CDR3 has 14 amino acids. The V gene's germline CDR1 is SQVTM and CDR2 ANQGSEA. The CDR3 protein is CSVKVAGGNSPLHF. CDR3 in DNA: TGCAGCGTTAAGGTCGCAGGGGGGAATTCACCCCTCCACTTT.

The chain carries TRBV2 and TRBJ1-5; D unclear. This CDR3 is 15 amino acids long. V lost 3 bases and J 4 bases, leaving 13 bases between the germline ends. Germline CDR1 is SNHLY and CDR2 is FYNNEI. This CDR3 reads CASSDSVTLNQPQHF. CDR3 in DNA: TGTGCCAGCAGTGACTCCGTAACCTTAAATCAGCCCCAGCATTTT.

This chain links TRBV9 with TRBJ2-1; D unclear. Germline loops: CDR1 SGDLS, CDR2 YYNGEE. Deletions cut 0 bases from V and 10 bases from J, with 11 bases between. This CDR3 contains 13 residues. The CDR3 region has the DNA TGTGCCAGCAGCGTAGGAGGTCCTCTGGAGCAGTTCTTC. This translates into CASSVGGPLEQFF.

As DNA, the CDR3 is TGTGCCAGCAGCCAGGGCCGAGGGCAGGGAAAGGGCTACGAGCAGTACTTC. Translated, it gives CASSQGRGQGKGYEQYF. The chain uses TRBV14 and TRBJ2-7; D possibly matches TRBD1 or TRBD2 (5 bases each). V lost 3 bases, J lost 3 bases, and 21 bases lay in between. This CDR3 comprises 17 residues. Germline V CDR1 and CDR2: SGHDN, FVKESK.

On this clone: Other nucleotide sequences from this sample produce the same CDR3. The chain combines TRBV7-2 with TRBJ1-2, with D unresolved. Looked up from germline, CDR1 is SGHTA and CDR2 is FQGNSA. CDR3 length equals 14 residues. V gave up 1 base and J gave up 2 bases, with 8 bases separating them. As DNA, the CDR3 is TGTGCCAGCAGCTTAGTATCCGGGAACTATGGCTACACCTTC. This codes for CASSLVSGNYGYTF.

This sequence joins TRBV9 and TRBJ1-2; no clear D. Trimming removed 1 base from V and 1 base from J, with 11 bases in between. The CDR3 is 15 amino acids. Per germline, CDR1 SGDLS and CDR2 YYNGEE. CDR3 bases: TGTGCCAGCAGCGTAACCCCGGGAGGTAACTATGGCTACACCTTC. It is translated as CASSVTPGGNYGYTF.

The rearrangement uses TRBV27 and TRBJ2-5; D unresolved. Trimming left V 7 bases short and J 3 bases short, with 9 bases between. The germline V gene encodes CDR1 MNHEY and CDR2 SMNVEV (reference sequence). The CDR3 totals 12 residues. The CDR3 is CASKSHKETQYF. In DNA form, the CDR3 reads TGTGCCAGCAAAAGCCATAAAGAGACCCAGTACTTC.

The chain carries TRBV7-9 and TRBJ2-1; TRBD2 is a possible D gene (6 bases). Trimming cost V 1 base and J 1 base, with 11 bases left between them. Germline CDR1 is SEHNR and CDR2 is FQNEAQ (reference sequence). The CDR3 sequence is 16 residues long. DNA for the CDR3: TGTGCCAGCAGCTTAGTGGAGGGAGTTTCCTACAATGAGCAGTTCTTC. It is translated as CASSLVEGVSYNEQFF. Based on the CDR3 plus reference TRBV7-9 and TRBJ2-1, the full variable domain is DTGVSQNPRHKITKRGQNVTFRCDPISEHNRLYWYRQTLGQGPEFLTYFQNEAQLEKSRLLSDRFSAERPKGSFSTLEIQRTEQGDSAMYLCASSLVEGVSYNEQFFGPGTRLTVL.

This chain uses TRBV19 with TRBJ1-1; 9 bases fit TRBD1. Germline V CDR1 and CDR2: LNHDA, SQIVND (reference sequence). Trimming took 4 bases from V and 8 from J; bases not matched to a gene: 11. This CDR3 spans 15 amino acids. This CDR3 reads CASSTLPTGGAEAFF. The CDR3, as DNA: TGTGCCAGTAGTACGCTACCAACAGGGGGCGCGGAAGCTTTCTTT.

This chain joins TRBV28 and TRBJ2-7; 9 positions match TRBD1. CDR3 length: 13 residues. The V segment lost 5 bases and the J segment 9 bases; nucleotides outside the gene matches: 8. CDR1 is MDHEN, CDR2 SYDVKM, per germline. This chain's CDR3 is CASSPGTGRGQYF. CDR3 bases: TGTGCCAGCAGTCCCGGGACAGGGAGGGGGCAGTACTTC. The complete variable domain, with remaining parts taken from reference TRBV28 and TRBJ2-7, reads DVKVTQSSRYLVKRTGEKVFLECVQDMDHENMFWYRQDPGLGLRLIYFSYDVKMKEKGDIPEGYSVSREKKERFSLILESASTNQTSMYLCASSPGTGRGQYFGPGTRLTVT.

This clone has only one observation. V usage is TRBV28 and J usage is TRBJ2-7, with a weak D call TRBD1 (6 bases). V lost 5 bases and J 3 bases, leaving 17 bases between the germline ends. CDR3 length: 15 residues. The germline gives CDR1 MDHEN, CDR2 SYDVKM. CDR3 in DNA: TGTGCCAGCAGTCTAACCGACAGGCCGCTCTACGAGCAGTACTTC. Translation: CASSLTDRPLYEQYF.

The V and J genes are TRBV19 and TRBJ2-3, with TRBD1 matching 7 bases. Looked up from germline, CDR1 is LNHDA and CDR2 is SQIVND (reference sequence). V shed 5 bases, J shed 4 bases, and the junction held 9 bases outside the gene matches. This CDR3 has 15 residues. CDR3 residues: CASSPTTGLADTQYF. Written as DNA, the CDR3 is TGTGCCAGTAGTCCAACGACAGGGCTCGCAGATACGCAGTATTTT.

This clone was picked up one time. This chain uses TRBV29-1 with TRBJ1-2; 7 positions agree with TRBD1. The V and J ends lost 0 bases and 5 bases, in that order; junction bases with no gene match: 6. This CDR3 has 14 amino acids. The germline CDR1 and CDR2 sequences are SQVTM and ANQGSEA. Here the CDR3 reads CSVEETDRIYGYTF. In nucleotides, the CDR3 is TGCAGCGTTGAAGAAACGGACAGGATTTATGGCTACACCTTC.

The chain is built from TRBV10-3 and TRBJ2-2; 9 nucleotides agree with TRBD2. From germline, CDR1 is ENHRY and CDR2 SYGVKD. This CDR3 region has 20 residues. The junction had 14 bases not matched to a gene; V was cut back by 2 bases and J by 1 base. The CDR3 loop reads CAISEIRLAVLSQNTGELFF. The CDR3 DNA sequence: TGTGCCATCAGTGAGATTAGACTAGCGGTTTTATCCCAGAACACCGGGGAGCTGTTTTTT.

This clone was detected a few times. Other DNA sequences in this sample translate to the same CDR3. The V and J genes are TRBV28 and TRBJ1-1; D is unclear. The germline gives CDR1 MDHEN, CDR2 SYDVKM. Trimming removed 2 bases from V and 0 bases from J, with 4 bases in between. The CDR3 spans 13 residues. This chain's CDR3 is CASSLRVNTEAFF. CDR3 sequence (DNA): TGTGCCAGCAGTTTACGGGTGAACACTGAAGCTTTCTTT.

This clone was picked up one time. V usage is TRBV6-6 and J usage is TRBJ1-2; D uncertain. The CDR3 totals 15 residues. Germline V gives CDR1 MNHNY, CDR2 SVGAGI (reference sequence). V dropped 2 bases and J dropped 2 bases, with 12 bases sitting between them. The CDR3 reads CASSYQSGWNYGYTF. For the CDR3, the DNA is TGTGCCAGCAGTTACCAGTCAGGATGGAACTATGGCTACACCTTC.

Remarks on this clone: Within the sample, other DNA sequences also encode this same CDR3. This rearrangement joins TRBV28 to TRBJ2-7, with unresolved D. The V and J ends lost 3 bases and 3 bases respectively, with 9 bases between them. The CDR3 length is 13 residues. Germline V gene sequence: CDR1 MDHEN, CDR2 SYDVKM. CDR3 bases: TGTGCCAGCAGTTTGCTTTCGGGCTACGAGCAGTACTTC. This sequence encodes CASSLLSGYEQYF.

This chain joins TRBV20-1 and TRBJ1-1; possibly TRBD1 for D (5 bases). The germline V gene encodes CDR1 DFQATT and CDR2 SNEGSKA (reference sequence). The CDR3 totals 10 residues. V gave up 7 bases and J gave up 4 bases, with 7 bases separating them. CDR3 region: CSGQGTEAFF. CDR3 coding DNA: TGCAGTGGGCAGGGCACTGAAGCTTTCTTT.

This chain uses TRBV6-1 with TRBJ2-7, with D unclear. Between the trimmed V and J ends, which lost 6 bases and 3 bases, there was a span of 12 bases. The CDR3 totals 13 residues. Germline V gives CDR1 MNHNS, CDR2 SASEGT. In DNA, the CDR3 is TGTGCCAGCAGACCCGTTGGTGACTACGAGCAGTACTTC. Its protein product is CASRPVGDYEQYF.

The gene calls are TRBV28 and TRBJ1-5; the D is unclear. Germline CDR1 is MDHEN and CDR2 is SYDVKM. The CDR3 spans 13 residues. V lost 6 bases and J 7 bases, leaving 13 bases between the germline ends. The DNA for the CDR3 is TGTGCCAGCAGCTTTGCTTTGGGACAGCCCCAGCATTTT. It specifies CASSFALGQPQHF. Together with reference TRBV28 and TRBJ1-5, the CDR3 gives the full variable domain: DVKVTQSSRYLVKRTGEKVFLECVQDMDHENMFWYRQDPGLGLRLIYFSYDVKMKEKGDIPEGYSVSREKKERFSLILESASTNQTSMYLCASSFALGQPQHFGDGTRLSIL.

This clone was observed a single time. The rearrangement uses TRBV5-4 and TRBJ2-7, with 7 positions matching TRBD2. The CDR3 sequence is 15 residues long. CDR1 and CDR2 from the germline V gene are SGHNT and YYREEE (reference sequence). V lost 6 bases and J lost 0; bases outside the gene matches: 9. CDR3 bases: TGTGCCAGCACCGATCGGGCTAGCGGCTCCTACGAGCAGTACTTC. This translates into CASTDRASGSYEQYF.